This entry lists 32 T cell receptor beta chains sequenced from one sample in a study of technical replicates of blood from several donors. Measured with immunoSEQ multiplex PCR; TCRdb has only the in-frame clones, and not every one. The sample consists of approximately 75,000 clones, around 95% of them appearing once. The sequenced sample consisted of T cells isolated from PBMCs. These TCRs come from a human donor in good health.

This rearrangement joins TRBV7-9 to TRBJ1-2, with TRBD1 matching 8 bases. The CDR3 is made up of 12 amino acids. Unmatched junction bases numbered 6, after V lost 8 bases and J lost 7 bases. The germline CDR1 and CDR2 sequences are SEHNR and FQNEAQ (reference sequence). The CDR3 coding sequence is TGTGCCAGCGGTGACAGGGGTTCTGGCTACACCTTC. Protein sequence: CASGDRGSGYTF.

This chain connects TRBV7-2 to TRBJ1-3, with 8 bases that match TRBD1. V dropped 5 bases and J dropped 8; count of bases not matched to a gene: 5. The CDR3 contains 13 residues. Germline CDR1 SGHTA, CDR2 FQGNSA. CDR3 bases: TGTGCCAGCAGCGCCGACAGGGGCGACACCATATATTTT. Translated: CASSADRGDTIYF.

The V call is TRBV5-4, the J call TRBJ2-5; 7 bases fit TRBD2. The V gene's germline CDR1 is SGHNT and CDR2 YYREEE (reference sequence). The CDR3 totals 17 residues. V gave up 1 base and J gave up 5 bases; unmatched junction bases: 14. CDR3 region: CASSLSLGGAGEETQYF. The CDR3 DNA follows: TGTGCCAGCAGCTTGTCTCTGGGAGGGGCGGGAGAGGAGACCCAGTACTTC.

This chain links TRBV30 with TRBJ2-3; TRBD2 matches at 12 bases. Germline V CDR1 and CDR2: GTSNPN, SVGIG (reference sequence). V was pared by 2 bases and J by 5 bases, with 5 bases of the junction left unmatched. There are 15 residues in the CDR3. CDR3 sequence (DNA): TGTGCCTGGAGTAAACTAGCGGGAGGTGGAGATACGCAGTATTTT. This sequence encodes CAWSKLAGGGDTQYF.

The rearrangement joins TRBV6-5 to TRBJ2-2; tentatively, D is TRBD2 (5 bases). The CDR3 totals 15 residues. The V gene lost 3 bases and the J gene lost 1 base, with 9 bases spanning the gap. Germline CDR1 is MNHEY and CDR2 is SVGAGI. The CDR3 region is CASSYGLGNTGELFF. In DNA form, the CDR3 reads TGTGCCAGCAGTTATGGACTTGGGAACACCGGGGAGCTGTTTTTT.

The genes are TRBV4-1 and TRBJ2-1; 7 positions match TRBD2. With V trimmed by 4 bases and J by 5 bases, 5 bases remained unmatched. Germline values: CDR1 MGHRA, CDR2 YSYEKL. CDR3 length equals 14 residues. CDR3 DNA: TGCGCCAGCAGCCCAGAACTAGCGAACAATGAGCAGTTCTTC. Its protein product is CASSPELANNEQFF.

This chain connects TRBV29-1 to TRBJ1-2, with 8 bases lining up with TRBD1. The V gene's germline CDR1 is SQVTM and CDR2 ANQGSEA. The CDR3 is 12 amino acids. Germline trimming cut 4 bases from V and 4 bases from J; bases unmatched to any gene: 2. The CDR3 DNA reads as TGCAGCGTTGGGGACAGGTCCTATGGCTACACCTTC. Translating gives CSVGDRSYGYTF.

The V gene is TRBV19, the J gene TRBJ2-7; maybe TRBD2 (5 bases). The germline V and J ends were trimmed by 7 bases and 2 bases, with 12 bases remaining between them. The CDR3 runs to 13 residues. In germline, CDR1 is LNHDA, CDR2 SQIVND (reference sequence). As DNA, the CDR3 is TGTGCCAGTAAGGAGAGGGTAACCTACGAGCAGTACTTC. This encodes CASKERVTYEQYF.

The V gene is TRBV7-7, the J gene TRBJ2-5; tentatively, D is TRBD2 (6 bases). V was cut by 3 bases and J by 2 bases, with 10 bases left in between. The CDR3 is 14 amino acids. Germline V gives CDR1 SSHAT, CDR2 FNYEAQ (reference sequence). The CDR3 spells CASSLGLVQETQYF. The CDR3 DNA reads as TGTGCCAGCAGCTTGGGACTCGTTCAAGAGACCCAGTACTTC.

This clone was recorded once. At one end the junction does not follow the germline gene, possibly because of a read error. The chain carries TRBV30 and TRBJ2-7, with a weak D call TRBD2 (6 bases). CDR1 is GTSNPN and CDR2 is SVGIG in the germline V gene (reference sequence). The CDR3 runs to 13 residues. CDR3 sequence reads: CAWAPGLSYEQCF. CDR3 coding DNA: TGTGCCTGGGCCCCGGGACTCTCCTACGAGCAGTGCTTC.

The chain is built from TRBV29-1 and TRBJ1-1, with D possibly TRBD1 on 6 matching bases. Germline V CDR1 and CDR2: SQVTM, ANQGSEA. The CDR3 has 13 amino acids. The V and J ends lost 6 bases and 1 base respectively, with 12 bases between them. The CDR3: CSVERGQNTEAFF. Written as DNA, the CDR3 is TGCAGCGTGGAAAGGGGACAGAACACTGAAGCTTTCTTT.

The chain employs TRBV9 and TRBJ1-1; the D gene is possibly TRBD1 (6 bases). The germline CDR1 and CDR2 sequences are SGDLS and YYNGEE. With 3 bases removed from V and 2 bases from J, the gap between germline ends came to 8 bases. The CDR3 is 13 amino acids. In DNA form, the CDR3 reads TGTGCCAGCAGCGCAGGGGTAAACACTGAAGCTTTCTTT. This gives the protein CASSAGVNTEAFF.

This rearrangement joins TRBV6-5 to TRBJ2-7; 9 positions match TRBD1. With V trimmed by 6 bases and J by 4 bases, 7 bases remained unmatched. CDR1 and CDR2 from the germline V gene are MNHEY and SVGAGI. CDR3 length: 14 amino acids. The CDR3 here is CASRGGQGMYEQYF. DNA for the CDR3: TGTGCCAGCAGGGGGGGACAGGGAATGTACGAGCAGTACTTC.

The rearrangement joins TRBV6-5 to TRBJ1-4; 8 bases fit TRBD1. Germline V gene sequence: CDR1 MNHEY, CDR2 SVGAGI. V lost 6 bases to trimming and J lost 7 bases; unmatched junction nucleotides: 7. The CDR3 covers 14 residues. The CDR3 loop is CASSQDRDSEKLFF. As DNA, the CDR3 is TGTGCCAGCAGCCAGGACAGGGACAGTGAAAAACTGTTTTTT.

The chain is built from TRBV27 and TRBJ1-3, with D hard to call. The germline CDR1 and CDR2 sequences are MNHEY and SMNVEV (reference sequence). Trimming left V 6 bases short and J 2 bases short, with 17 bases between. The CDR3 has 16 amino acids. Here the CDR3 reads CASRFYQEVAGNTIYF. The CDR3 nucleotides are TGTGCCAGCAGGTTTTACCAGGAAGTGGCTGGAAACACCATATATTTT.

The V call is TRBV6-5, the J call TRBJ1-4, with TRBD1 matching over 7 bases. Germline CDR1 reads MNHEY; CDR2 reads SVGAGI. The CDR3 runs to 15 residues. Unmatched junction bases numbered 6, after V lost 6 bases and J lost 2 bases. As DNA, the CDR3 is TGTGCCAGCAGATACCAGGGGGGTACTAATGAAAAACTGTTTTTT. Protein product: CASRYQGGTNEKLFF.

The V and J genes are TRBV4-1 and TRBJ1-5, with D tentatively TRBD1 (5 bases). CDR1 is MGHRA, CDR2 YSYEKL, per germline. The V gene lost 0 bases and the J gene lost 3 bases, with 12 bases spanning the gap. The CDR3 loop spans 16 amino acids. Written as DNA, the CDR3 is TGCGCCAGCAGCCAAGAACTCCGACAGTACAATCAGCCCCAGCATTTT. Translation gives CASSQELRQYNQPQHF.

DNA of the CDR3: TGTGCCAGCAGCTCTCAGGGAAACTATGGCTACACCTTC. It specifies CASSSQGNYGYTF. V is TRBV5-6 and J is TRBJ1-2; D may be TRBD1 (5 bases). The CDR3 has 13 residues. The V end lost 3 bases, the J end lost 2 bases, and 8 bases lay between the germline ends. The germline gives CDR1 SGHDT, CDR2 YYEEEE.

The chain recombines TRBV29-1 with TRBJ2-3, with 7 bases aligning to TRBD2. Losses at the gene ends were 5 bases for V and 3 bases for J; bases not matched to a gene: 5. This CDR3 region has 13 residues. CDR1 and CDR2 from the germline V gene are SQVTM and ANQGSEA. The CDR3 DNA follows: TGCAGCGTTACTAGCGAATGGACAGATACGCAGTATTTT. Its protein is CSVTSEWTDTQYF.

This chain links TRBV9 with TRBJ2-3; D call uncertain. V lost 0 bases, J lost 4 bases, and 12 bases lay in between. CDR1 and CDR2 from the germline V gene are SGDLS and YYNGEE. This CDR3 spans 15 amino acids. The CDR3 sequence is CASSVVVGPADTQYF. The CDR3 DNA reads as TGTGCCAGCAGCGTAGTGGTGGGCCCAGCAGATACGCAGTATTTT.

V and J are TRBV28 and TRBJ1-5, with D tentatively TRBD1 (6 bases). CDR1 and CDR2 (germline): MDHEN, SYDVKM. Trimming pared 6 bases from V and 1 base from J, leaving 16 bases between. The CDR3 covers 16 residues. Written as DNA, the CDR3 is TGTGCCAGCAGACCGACCGGGACAATCAGCAATCAGCCCCAGCATTTT. Translation: CASRPTGTISNQPQHF.

The CDR3 nucleotides are TGTGCCAGCAGTTACTCGAGGCACTTCTCTGGAAACACCATATATTTT. This translates into CASSYSRHFSGNTIYF. This chain joins TRBV6-5 and TRBJ1-3; D ambiguous. The ends were cut back, 0 bases at V and 0 bases at J, with 9 bases in the middle. The CDR3 length is 16 residues. Germline CDR1 reads MNHEY; CDR2 reads SVGAGI.

V gene TRBV5-1 combines with J gene TRBJ2-5; TRBD2 agrees at 7 bases. J lost 2 bases, V lost 0 bases, and 4 bases had no gene match. The CDR3 consists of 15 residues. Germline V gene sequence: CDR1 SGHRS, CDR2 YFSETQ. The DNA for the CDR3 is TGCGCCAGCAGCTTGGGGCAGGGAGGGCAAGAGACCCAGTACTTC. Its protein is CASSLGQGGQETQYF.

V and J are TRBV4-1 and TRBJ2-1; 7 bases agree with TRBD1. Germline CDR1 is MGHRA and CDR2 is YSYEKL. This CDR3 comprises 17 residues. With 2 bases clipped from V and 6 bases from J, the junction kept 13 bases outside the gene matches. The CDR3 nucleotides are TGCGCCAGCAGCCAACGAGGACAGGCTTATCTCAGCAATGAGCAGTTCTTC. This codes for CASSQRGQAYLSNEQFF.

The gene calls are TRBV6-5 and TRBJ2-1, with D perhaps matching TRBD1 (5 bases). Per germline, CDR1 MNHEY and CDR2 SVGAGI. CDR3 size: 15 residues. Trimming stripped 6 bases from V and 0 bases from J, with 12 bases between. CDR3 sequence: CASRLDSSSYNEQFF. In nucleotides, the CDR3 is TGTGCCAGCAGGCTCGACAGCAGCTCCTACAATGAGCAGTTCTTC.

This chain connects TRBV7-3 to TRBJ2-3; no clear D. V gave up 5 bases and J gave up 0 bases, with 12 bases separating them. The length of the CDR3 is 15 residues. CDR1 is SGHTA and CDR2 is FQGTGA in the germline V gene. The CDR3 nucleotides read TGTGCCAGCAGCCCTGTAGACTTGAGCACAGATACGCAGTATTTT. It yields the protein CASSPVDLSTDTQYF.

The gene calls are TRBV29-1 and TRBJ2-1; a possible D gene is TRBD1 (6 bases). This CDR3 has 13 residues. Trimming pared 6 bases from V and 7 bases from J, leaving 16 bases between. Germline V gives CDR1 SQVTM, CDR2 ANQGSEA. CDR3 sequence (DNA): TGCAGCGTGAGACAGGTTTATGAGAATGAGCAGTTCTTC. As protein: CSVRQVYENEQFF.

V and J are TRBV25-1 and TRBJ1-2, with unresolved D. The CDR3 spans 13 residues. Germline assignment: CDR1 MGHDK and CDR2 SYGVNS. V was clipped by 3 bases and J by 7 bases, with 12 bases between them. CDR3 protein: CASSETGSLGYTF. The CDR3 DNA reads TGTGCCAGCAGTGAGACGGGGTCTCTTGGCTACACCTTC.

The genes are TRBV4-3 and TRBJ2-5; possibly TRBD2 for D (6 bases). V was trimmed by 0 bases and J by 5 bases, leaving 13 bases between them. The CDR3 has 15 residues. From germline, CDR1 is LGHNA and CDR2 YSLEER. The CDR3 protein is CASSQEVSGEETQYF. The CDR3 nucleotides read TGCGCCAGCAGCCAAGAAGTCTCGGGGGAGGAGACCCAGTACTTC.

This chain links TRBV23-1 with TRBJ1-1; no reliable D call. TRBV23-1 is an open reading frame, and its role is uncertain. With 4 bases removed from V and 1 base from J, the gap between germline ends came to 16 bases. This CDR3 has 16 amino acids. DNA of the CDR3: TGCGCCAGCAGTCCCGCAGGAAGTCCCGGGAACACTGAAGCTTTCTTT. Amino acid sequence: CASSPAGSPGNTEAFF.

The chain employs TRBV7-8 and TRBJ1-3; D remains ambiguous. This CDR3 has 12 residues. The germline V gene has CDR1 SGHVS and CDR2 FQNEAQ. Trimming cost V 5 bases and J 8 bases, with 10 bases left between them. The CDR3 loop is CASSEDTDTIYF. CDR3 in DNA: TGTGCCAGCAGCGAGGATACGGACACCATATATTTT.

This chain connects TRBV2 to TRBJ2-1; no reliable D call. From germline, CDR1 is SNHLY and CDR2 FYNNEI. CDR3 length: 12 residues. V lost 3 bases, J lost 7 bases, and 7 bases lay in between. The CDR3 region is CASSESGNEQFF. For the CDR3, the DNA is TGTGCCAGCAGTGAGTCCGGGAATGAGCAGTTCTTC. Filled out from reference TRBV2 and TRBJ2-1, the complete variable domain reads EPEVTQTPSHQVTQMGQEVILRCVPISNHLYFYWYRQILGQKVEFLVSFYNNEISEKSEIFDDQFSVERPDGSNFTLKIRSTKLEDSAMYFCASSESGNEQFFGPGTRLTVL.